Listed below are T cell receptor beta chains from one sample, sequenced in a study of cytomegalovirus exposure and HLA in healthy donors. The protocol was immunoSEQ multiplex PCR, while the TCRdb copy is restricted to in-frame clones and leaves out a portion. The data contain roughly 73,000 clones, about 81% of them singletons. Sequencing was done on a sample of PBMCs. The receptor source for this set is a woman between 50 and 59 years old in good health and CMV-seronegative. The CDR3 runs from the conserved cysteine through the conserved F or W. D genes are given only for firm matches. The size field is filled for only some rows; it gives once, few, many or a size class.

CDR3 length,D gene,clone size,J gene,V gene,CDR3 protein,CDR3 DNA
13,TRBD1,.,TRBJ2-7,TRBV19,CASSSTGGGKQYF,TGTGCCAGTAGTTCCACAGGGGGCGGGAAGCAGTACTTC
15,.,.,TRBJ1-2,TRBV19,CASSLQTGSSIGYTF,TGTGCCAGTAGTCTCCAGACAGGTTCCAGTATTGGCTACACCTTC
16,.,.,TRBJ2-3,TRBV6-5,CASSYSRDFSTDTQYF,TGTGCCAGCAGTTACTCGAGGGACTTCTCCACAGATACGCAGTATTTT
13,.,.,TRBJ2-1,TRBV15,CATSRPLANEQFF,TGTGCCACCAGCAGACCCCTAGCTAATGAGCAGTTCTTC
18,TRBD2,once,TRBJ2-5,TRBV11-1,CASSFLRGGEKIVETQYF,TGTGCCAGCAGCTTCTTGCGGGGGGGCGAGAAAATCGTCGAGACCCAGTACTTC
14,.,few,TRBJ1-1,TRBV4-1,CASSQESLTTEAFF,TGCGCCAGCAGCCAAGAGTCACTTACCACTGAAGCTTTCTTT
15,TRBD2,.,TRBJ2-1,TRBV7-2,CASSSLAGGYNEQFF,TGTGCCAGCAGCTCACTAGCGGGGGGCTACAATGAGCAGTTCTTC
14,.,.,TRBJ1-2,TRBV4-3,CASSQVGELYGYTF,TGCGCCAGCAGCCAAGTTGGGGAGCTCTATGGCTACACCTTC
16,TRBD1,.,TRBJ1-4,TRBV5-5,CASSRGQLERNEKLFF,TGTGCCAGCAGCCGGGGACAGCTAGAGAGAAATGAAAAACTGTTTTTT
19,TRBD1,once,TRBJ2-2,TRBV27,CASSLSGQGALLDTGELFF,TGTGCCAGCAGTTTATCGGGACAGGGGGCGCTTTTGGACACCGGGGAGCTGTTTTTT
14,TRBD1,.,TRBJ1-5,TRBV27,CASSLDRESTPQHF,TGTGCCAGCAGTTTGGACAGGGAGAGCACGCCCCAGCATTTT
14,TRBD1,.,TRBJ1-2,TRBV18,CASSPEGQGYGYTF,TGTGCCAGCTCACCAGAGGGACAGGGGTATGGCTACACCTTC
13,.,.,TRBJ2-1,TRBV6-4,CASSALLDNEQFF,TGTGCCAGCAGTGCCCTGCTAGATAATGAGCAGTTCTTC
15,.,.,TRBJ1-6,TRBV5-4,CASSLGQSYNSPLHF,TGTGCCAGCAGCTTGGGGCAGTCGTATAATTCACCCCTCCACTTT
12,.,.,TRBJ1-3,TRBV29-1,CSVVSSGNTIYF,TGCAGCGTTGTCAGCTCTGGAAACACCATATATTTT
13,.,.,TRBJ1-1,TRBV29-1,CSARSLVNTEAFF,TGCAGCGCCCGATCACTAGTTAACACTGAAGCTTTCTTT
16,.,.,TRBJ1-1,TRBV5-1,CASSVISRGANTEAFF,TGCGCCAGCAGCGTAATTTCCAGGGGTGCGAACACTGAAGCTTTCTTT
13,.,.,TRBJ2-5,TRBV7-2,CASSLVQQETQYF,TGTGCCAGCAGCTTAGTACAGCAAGAGACCCAGTACTTC
15,.,once,TRBJ2-3,TRBV19,CASSIDGGETDTQYF,TGTGCCAGTAGTATAGATGGCGGGGAGACAGATACGCAGTATTTT
11,.,.,TRBJ1-4,TRBV20-1,CSAEEGEKLFF,TGCAGTGCTGAGGAGGGGGAAAAACTGTTTTTT
20,TRBD1,.,TRBJ1-3,TRBV12-5,CASGLNLPGQGISSGNTIYF,TGTGCTAGTGGTTTGAACTTACCGGGACAGGGAATCAGCTCTGGAAACACCATATATTTT
16,.,.,TRBJ2-2,TRBV5-4,CASSLAPSYSAGELFF,TGTGCCAGCAGCTTGGCCCCTAGTTATTCCGCCGGGGAGCTGTTTTTT
16,.,.,TRBJ2-2,TRBV6-1,CASSEGRTANTGELFF,TGTGCCAGCAGTGAAGGGAGGACAGCGAACACCGGGGAGCTGTTTTTT
17,.,.,TRBJ2-4,TRBV4-2,CASSQEDGRGTKNIQYF,TGTGCCAGCAGCCAAGAGGACGGGAGAGGTACCAAAAACATTCAGTACTTC
15,.,.,TRBJ2-7,TRBV19,CASSIDGRNSYEQYF,TGTGCCAGTAGTATAGATGGGAGGAATTCCTACGAGCAGTACTTC
11,.,few,TRBJ2-3,TRBV7-9,CASSLTDTQYF,TGTGCCAGCAGCCTAACAGATACGCAGTATTTT
15,TRBD2,.,TRBJ2-7,TRBV28,CASSGPIGRGDEQYF,TGTGCCAGCAGTGGCCCAATAGGGAGGGGCGACGAGCAGTACTTC
16,.,.,TRBJ2-1,TRBV27,CASNTNRDSSFNEQFF,TGTGCCAGCAATACTAACCGGGACTCAAGTTTCAATGAGCAGTTCTTC
15,TRBD2,.,TRBJ2-1,TRBV14,CASSLGLAADNEQFF,TGTGCCAGCAGCTTGGGACTAGCGGCTGACAATGAGCAGTTCTTC
13,.,once,TRBJ2-1,TRBV2,CASSVGLRENEFF,TGTGCCAGCAGTGTCGGGCTACGGGAGAACGAGTTCTTC
21,TRBD1,.,TRBJ2-2,TRBV4-3,CASSLFPPGTDNTRNTGELFF,TGCGCCAGCAGCCTTTTCCCTCCCGGGACAGATAATACAAGGAACACCGGGGAGCTGTTTTTT
15,TRBD1,.,TRBJ2-1,TRBV5-6,CASSLDRDRDDEQFF,TGTGCCAGCAGCTTGGACAGGGACAGGGACGATGAGCAGTTCTTC
15,.,once,TRBJ1-1,TRBV4-1,CASSLSGLPNTEAFF,TGCGCCAGCAGTCTTAGCGGTCTCCCGAACACTGAAGCTTTCTTT
12,.,.,TRBJ2-1,TRBV7-9,CASSLTSGEQFF,TGTGCCAGCAGCTTGACTTCGGGTGAGCAGTTCTTC
14,TRBD1,.,TRBJ2-7,TRBV7-9,CASTPGQGSYEQYF,TGTGCCAGCACCCCGGGACAGGGTTCCTACGAGCAGTACTTC
16,TRBD1,.,TRBJ2-2,TRBV6-1,CASSEPTGGWTGELFF,TGTGCCAGCAGTGAACCTACAGGGGGTTGGACCGGGGAGCTGTTTTTT
17,TRBD2,.,TRBJ2-1,TRBV4-1,CASSQDSGSGSSNEQFF,TGCGCCAGCAGCCAAGATTCGGGTAGCGGGAGTTCCAATGAGCAGTTCTTC
13,.,.,TRBJ2-2,TRBV19,CASRHMNTGELFF,TGTGCCAGTAGGCACATGAACACCGGGGAGCTGTTTTTT
17,TRBD2,few,TRBJ2-3,TRBV5-1,CASSLTGTSGATDTQYF,TGCGCCAGCAGCCTGACAGGGACTAGCGGAGCCACAGATACGCAGTATTTT
16,TRBD2,.,TRBJ2-7,TRBV4-2,CASSQGTSGLSYEQYF,TGTGCCAGCAGCCAGGGGACTAGCGGGCTTTCCTACGAGCAGTACTTC
15,TRBD2,.,TRBJ2-1,TRBV19,CASSSGGGPYNEQFF,TGTGCCAGTAGTTCGGGCGGGGGTCCCTACAATGAGCAGTTCTTC
12,TRBD1,.,TRBJ1-5,TRBV6-6,CASHPTGGGLHF,TGTGCCAGCCACCCCACAGGGGGCGGACTGCATTTT
14,.,.,TRBJ2-7,TRBV5-1,CASSPSSGLYEQYF,TGCGCCAGCAGCCCAAGCAGCGGTCTCTACGAGCAGTACTTC
16,TRBD2,.,TRBJ2-1,TRBV19,CASSISTSGRAREQFF,TGTGCCAGTAGTATATCGACTAGCGGGAGGGCCCGAGAGCAGTTCTTC
15,TRBD2,.,TRBJ2-1,TRBV5-4,CASSLGGSAYNEQFF,TGTGCCAGCAGCTTAGGCGGGAGTGCGTACAATGAGCAGTTCTTC
17,TRBD2,.,TRBJ2-7,TRBV6-1,CASSVSSGLADSYEQYF,TGTGCCAGCAGTGTGAGCTCTGGACTAGCGGACTCCTACGAGCAGTACTTC
16,TRBD2,.,TRBJ2-2,TRBV14,CASSVFSGSSTGELFF,TGTGCCAGCAGCGTCTTCAGCGGGAGTAGTACCGGGGAGCTGTTTTTT
15,TRBD1,.,TRBJ1-5,TRBV6-5,CASSVSQGAAQPQHF,TGTGCCAGCAGTGTCTCTCAGGGGGCGGCACAGCCCCAGCATTTT
17,TRBD2,.,TRBJ2-7,TRBV13,CASSLGLAGGLFPEQYF,TGTGCCAGCAGCTTAGGCCTAGCGGGAGGGCTGTTCCCCGAGCAGTACTTC
14,TRBD2,.,TRBJ2-1,TRBV4-2,CASSQAGLNNEQFF,TGTGCCAGCAGCCAAGCGGGACTAAACAATGAGCAGTTCTTC
13,.,.,TRBJ2-7,TRBV28,CASSPSDSYEQYF,TGTGCCAGCTCACCTAGCGACTCCTACGAGCAGTACTTC
16,.,.,TRBJ2-5,TRBV7-7,CASSPLGGNVAETQYF,TGTGCTAGCAGCCCTCTTGGGGGGAACGTTGCGGAGACCCAGTACTTC
18,.,.,TRBJ1-1,TRBV6-1,CASSEALLGPPGDTEAFF,TGTGCCAGCAGTGAAGCGCTTCTCGGTCCTCCGGGGGACACTGAAGCTTTCTTT
16,.,.,TRBJ2-2,TRBV5-8,CASSGGSNPSTGELFF,TGTGCCAGCAGCGGAGGTAGTAATCCGAGCACCGGGGAGCTGTTTTTT
12,.,.,TRBJ1-2,TRBV29-1,CSALIPGTSHTF,TGCAGCGCTCTGATCCCCGGGACATCCCACACCTTC
16,TRBD2,once,TRBJ2-1,TRBV25-1,CASSEYKTSGYNEQFF,TGTGCCAGCAGTGAATATAAGACTAGCGGGTACAATGAGCAGTTCTTC
15,TRBD2,.,TRBJ2-3,TRBV5-4,CASRGRREVTDTQYF,TGTGCCAGCAGGGGGAGGCGGGAGGTCACAGATACGCAGTATTTT